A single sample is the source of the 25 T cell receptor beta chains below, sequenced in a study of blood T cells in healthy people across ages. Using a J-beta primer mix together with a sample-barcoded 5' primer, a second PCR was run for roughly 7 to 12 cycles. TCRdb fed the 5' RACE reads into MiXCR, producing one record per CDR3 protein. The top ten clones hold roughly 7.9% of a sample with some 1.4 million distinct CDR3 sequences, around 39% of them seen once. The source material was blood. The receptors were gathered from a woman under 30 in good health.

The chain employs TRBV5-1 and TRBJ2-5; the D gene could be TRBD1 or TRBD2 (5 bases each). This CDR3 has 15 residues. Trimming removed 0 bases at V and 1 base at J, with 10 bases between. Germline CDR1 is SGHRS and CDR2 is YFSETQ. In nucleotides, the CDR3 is TGCGCCAGCAGCTTGGAGCGAGGGGTCCAAGAGACCCAGTACTTC. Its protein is CASSLERGVQETQYF. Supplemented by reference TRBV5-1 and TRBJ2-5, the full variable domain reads KAGVTQTPRYLIKTRGQQVTLSCSPISGHRSVSWYQQTPGQGLQFLFEYFSETQRNKGNFPGRFSGRQFSNSRSEMNVSTLELGDSALYLCASSLERGVQETQYFGPGTRLLVL.

The CDR3 is CASSPLRAGRGSYEQYF. CDR3 DNA sequence: TGTGCCAGCAGCCCTCTACGAGCGGGGAGAGGATCCTACGAGCAGTACTTC. The V and J genes are TRBV3-1 and TRBJ2-7; 7 positions match TRBD2. Trimming at V came to 4 bases and at J to 1 base, leaving 13 bases not matched to a gene. There are 17 residues in the CDR3. Germline lookup yields CDR1 LGHDT and CDR2 YNNKEL (reference sequence).

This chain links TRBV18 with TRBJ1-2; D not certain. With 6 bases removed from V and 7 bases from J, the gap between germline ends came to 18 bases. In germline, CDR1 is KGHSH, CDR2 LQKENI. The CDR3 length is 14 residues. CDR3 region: CASSPAMWPPGYTF. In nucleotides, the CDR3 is TGTGCCAGCTCCCCCGCAATGTGGCCTCCTGGCTACACCTTC. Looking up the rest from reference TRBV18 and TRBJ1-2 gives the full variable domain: NAGVMQNPRHLVRRRGQEARLRCSPMKGHSHVYWYRQLPEEGLKFMVYLQKENIIDESGMPKERFSAEFPKEGPSILRIQQVVRGDSAAYFCASSPAMWPPGYTFGSGTRLTVV.

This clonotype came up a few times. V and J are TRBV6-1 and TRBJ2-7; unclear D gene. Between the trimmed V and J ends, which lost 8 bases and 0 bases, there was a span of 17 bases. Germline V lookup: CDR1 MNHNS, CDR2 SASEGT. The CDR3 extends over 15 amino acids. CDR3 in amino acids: CASDRVGPSSYEQYF. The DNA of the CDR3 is TGTGCCAGCGATAGGGTAGGCCCAAGCTCCTACGAGCAGTACTTC.

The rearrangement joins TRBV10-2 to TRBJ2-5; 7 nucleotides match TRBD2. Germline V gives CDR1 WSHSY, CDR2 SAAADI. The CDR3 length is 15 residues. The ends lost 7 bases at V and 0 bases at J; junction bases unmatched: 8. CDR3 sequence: CASKDRLANQETQYF. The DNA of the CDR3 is TGCGCCAGCAAGGACCGACTAGCAAACCAAGAGACCCAGTACTTC.

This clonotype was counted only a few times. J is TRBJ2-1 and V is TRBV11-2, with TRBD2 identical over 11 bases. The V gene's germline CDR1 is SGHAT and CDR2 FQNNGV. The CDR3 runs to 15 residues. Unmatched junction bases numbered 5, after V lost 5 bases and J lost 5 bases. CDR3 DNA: TGTGCCAGCAGCCTCACTAGCGGGAGTCACAATGAGCAGTTCTTC. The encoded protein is CASSLTSGSHNEQFF.

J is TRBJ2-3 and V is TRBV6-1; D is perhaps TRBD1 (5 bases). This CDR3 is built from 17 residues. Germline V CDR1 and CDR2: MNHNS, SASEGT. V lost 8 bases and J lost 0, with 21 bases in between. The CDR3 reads CASFPPPRTPSTDTQYF. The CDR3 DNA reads TGTGCCAGCTTTCCACCCCCTCGGACACCGAGCACAGATACGCAGTATTTT.

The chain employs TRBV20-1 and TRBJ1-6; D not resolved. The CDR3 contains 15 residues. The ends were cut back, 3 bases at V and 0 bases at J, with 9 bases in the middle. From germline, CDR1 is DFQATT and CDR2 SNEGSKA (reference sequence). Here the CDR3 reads CSASAVSSYNSPLHF. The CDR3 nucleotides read TGCAGTGCTAGCGCAGTGAGCTCCTATAATTCACCCCTCCACTTT.

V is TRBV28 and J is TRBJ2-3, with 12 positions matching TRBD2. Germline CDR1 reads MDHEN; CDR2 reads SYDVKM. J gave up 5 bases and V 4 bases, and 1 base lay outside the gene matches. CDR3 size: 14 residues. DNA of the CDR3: TGTGCCAGCAGTTCACTAGCGGGGGGAGATACGCAGTATTTT. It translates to CASSSLAGGDTQYF.

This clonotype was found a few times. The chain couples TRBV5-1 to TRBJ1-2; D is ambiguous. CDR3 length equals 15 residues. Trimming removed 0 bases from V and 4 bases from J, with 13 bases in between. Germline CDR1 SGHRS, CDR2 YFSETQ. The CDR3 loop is CASSLDRMVTYGYTF. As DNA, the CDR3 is TGCGCCAGCAGCTTGGACCGGATGGTAACCTATGGCTACACCTTC.

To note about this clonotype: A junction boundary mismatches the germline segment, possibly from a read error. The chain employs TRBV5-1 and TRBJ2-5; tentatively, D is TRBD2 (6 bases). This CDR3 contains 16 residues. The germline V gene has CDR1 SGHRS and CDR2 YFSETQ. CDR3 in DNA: TGCACCAGCAGCTTGGTTCCGGGAGTAGTAGAGAATGAGCAGTACTTC. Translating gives CTSSLVPGVVENEQYF.

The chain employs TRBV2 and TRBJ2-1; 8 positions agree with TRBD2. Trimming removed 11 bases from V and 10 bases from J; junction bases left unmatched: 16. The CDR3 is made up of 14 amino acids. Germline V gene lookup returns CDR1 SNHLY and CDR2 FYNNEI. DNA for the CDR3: TGTGCCGCCGGGAGGGGGTCCCTCGAGGACGAGCAGTTCTTC. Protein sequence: CAAGRGSLEDEQFF. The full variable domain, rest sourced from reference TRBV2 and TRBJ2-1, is EPEVTQTPSHQVTQMGQEVILRCVPISNHLYFYWYRQILGQKVEFLVSFYNNEISEKSEIFDDQFSVERPDGSNFTLKIRSTKLEDSAMYFCAAGRGSLEDEQFFGPGTRLTVL.

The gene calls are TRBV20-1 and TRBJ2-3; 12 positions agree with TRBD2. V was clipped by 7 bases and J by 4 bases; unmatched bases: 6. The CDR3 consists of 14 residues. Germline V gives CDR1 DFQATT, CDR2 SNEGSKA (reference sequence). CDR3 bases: TGCAGTGGGACTAGCGGGGTGAAGTCAGATACGCAGTATTTT. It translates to CSGTSGVKSDTQYF.

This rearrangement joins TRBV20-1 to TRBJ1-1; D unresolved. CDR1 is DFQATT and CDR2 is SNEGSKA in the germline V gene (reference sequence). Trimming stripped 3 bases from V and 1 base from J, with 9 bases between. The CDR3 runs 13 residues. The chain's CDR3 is CSAREGPNTEAFF. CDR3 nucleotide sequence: TGCAGTGCTAGGGAAGGGCCGAACACTGAAGCTTTCTTT.

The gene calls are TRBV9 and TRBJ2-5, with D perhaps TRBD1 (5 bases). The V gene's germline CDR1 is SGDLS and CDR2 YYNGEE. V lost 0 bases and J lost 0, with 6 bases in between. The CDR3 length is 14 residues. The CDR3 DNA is TGTGCCAGCAGCGTAGGGGGCTACCAAGAGACCCAGTACTTC. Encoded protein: CASSVGGYQETQYF.

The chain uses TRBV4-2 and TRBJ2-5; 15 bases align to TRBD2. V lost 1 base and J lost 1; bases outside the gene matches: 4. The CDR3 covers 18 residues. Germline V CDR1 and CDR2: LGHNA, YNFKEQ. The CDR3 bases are TGTGCCAGCAGCCAAGGGGGACTAGCGGGAGGAGCCCAAGAGACCCAGTACTTC. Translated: CASSQGGLAGGAQETQYF.

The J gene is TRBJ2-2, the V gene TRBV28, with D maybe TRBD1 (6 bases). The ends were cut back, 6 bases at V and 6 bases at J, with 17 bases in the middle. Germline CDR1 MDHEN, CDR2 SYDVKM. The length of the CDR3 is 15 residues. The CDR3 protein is CASSFLIDRPGELFF. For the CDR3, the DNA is TGTGCCAGCAGCTTCCTCATTGACAGGCCCGGGGAGCTGTTTTTT.

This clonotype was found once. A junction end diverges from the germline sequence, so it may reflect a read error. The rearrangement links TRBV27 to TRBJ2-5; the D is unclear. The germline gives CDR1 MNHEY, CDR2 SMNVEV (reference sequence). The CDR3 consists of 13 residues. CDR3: CASQDANQEAQYF. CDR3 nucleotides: TGTGCCAGCCAGGACGCAAACCAAGAGGCCCAGTACTTC.

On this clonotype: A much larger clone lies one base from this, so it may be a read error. DNA of the CDR3: TGTGCCAGCAGTTACAGGGGGTACACTGAAGCTTTCTTT. Protein: CASSYRGYTEAFF. The chain has TRBV6-2 or TRBV6-3 and TRBJ1-1, with D possibly matching TRBD1 (6 bases). CDR3 length: 13 residues. The V end lost 2 bases, the J end lost 3 bases, and 7 bases lay between the germline ends. Germline CDR1 and CDR2: MNHEY and SVGEGT.

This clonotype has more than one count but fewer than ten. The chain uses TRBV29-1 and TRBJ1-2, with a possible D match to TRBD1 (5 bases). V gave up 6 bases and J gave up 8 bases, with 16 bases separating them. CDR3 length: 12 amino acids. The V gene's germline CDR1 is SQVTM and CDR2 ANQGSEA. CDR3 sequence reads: CSVGGGGDGYTF. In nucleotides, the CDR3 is TGCAGCGTGGGAGGCGGGGGGGACGGCTACACCTTC. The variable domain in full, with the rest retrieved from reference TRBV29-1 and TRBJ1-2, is SAVISQKPSRDICQRGTSLTIQCQVDSQVTMMFWYRQQPGQSLTLIATANQGSEATYESGFVIDKFPISRPNLTFSTLTVSNMSPEDSSIYLCSVGGGGDGYTFGSGTRLTVV.

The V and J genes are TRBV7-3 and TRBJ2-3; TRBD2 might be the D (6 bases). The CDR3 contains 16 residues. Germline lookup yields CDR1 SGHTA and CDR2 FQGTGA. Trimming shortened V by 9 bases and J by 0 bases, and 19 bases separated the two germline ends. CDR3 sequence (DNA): TGTGCCAGTTCGAATTTGGGCGGGATAAGCACAGATACGCAGTATTTT. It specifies CASSNLGGISTDTQYF.

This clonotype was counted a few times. Written as DNA, the CDR3 is TGTGCCAGCAGCAGCGGGACGGGCGCTGGAGCTTTCTTT. The encoded protein is CASSSGTGAGAFF. The chain recombines TRBV5-5 with TRBJ1-1; D perhaps matches TRBD1 (5 bases). The CDR3 consists of 13 residues. With 4 bases removed from V and 10 bases from J, the gap between germline ends came to 17 bases. In germline, CDR1 is SGHKS, CDR2 YYEKEE (reference sequence). The full variable domain, with the rest looked up from reference TRBV5-5 and TRBJ1-1, is DAGVTQSPTHLIKTRGQQVTLRCSPISGHKSVSWYQQVLGQGPQFIFQYYEKEERGRGNFPDRFSARQFPNYSSELNVNALLLGDSALYLCASSSGTGAGAFFGQGTRLTVV.

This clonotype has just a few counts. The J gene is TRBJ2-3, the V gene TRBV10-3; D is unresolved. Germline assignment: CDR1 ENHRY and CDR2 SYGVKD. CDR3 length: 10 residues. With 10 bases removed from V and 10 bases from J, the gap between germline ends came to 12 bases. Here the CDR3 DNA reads TGTGCCACCTCCGAAGAGGCGCAGTATTTT. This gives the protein CATSEEAQYF.

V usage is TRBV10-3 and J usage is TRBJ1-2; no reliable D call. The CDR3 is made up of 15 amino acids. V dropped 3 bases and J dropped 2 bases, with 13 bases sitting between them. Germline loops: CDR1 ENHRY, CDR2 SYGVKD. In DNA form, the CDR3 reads TGTGCCATCAGTGATTTTCTTATTGGAAACTATGGCTACACCTTC. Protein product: CAISDFLIGNYGYTF.

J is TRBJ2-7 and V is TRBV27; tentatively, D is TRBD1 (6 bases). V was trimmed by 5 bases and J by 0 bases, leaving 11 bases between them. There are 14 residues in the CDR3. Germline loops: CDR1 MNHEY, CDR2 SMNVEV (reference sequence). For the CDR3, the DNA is TGTGCCAGCAGTATAGACAGGAGCTCCTACGAGCAGTACTTC. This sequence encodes CASSIDRSSYEQYF.